This T cell receptor (beta chain) is drawn from a study of T cells after yellow fever vaccination. Study overall: Preparation of fractions with low cell numbers was performed using SMART-Seq v4 Ultra Low Input.

Comment on this clonotype: What it binds is not known.

In making TCR cDNA, 5'RACE template switching added a universal primer site and UMIs to it. TCRdb reanalysed the 5' RACE reads using MiXCR and keeps one entry per CDR3 protein. The table has about 260,000 distinct CDR3 sequences, around 5.2% seen once; the top ten hold less than 3.5%. Study results and limitations: Post-booster reappearance was seen for most primary-vaccination clones (roughly 97% CD4, around 90% CD8).

The CDR3 sequence is 15 residues long. V shed 3 bases and J 6 bases; nucleotides not matched to a gene: 7. The germline CDR1 and CDR2 sequences are ENHRY and SYGVKD. This chain uses TRBV10-3 with TRBJ2-1; TRBD2 agrees at 8 bases. This TCR was sampled from a man aged 18 to 30 who received the YFV17D yellow fever vaccine. Here the sequenced sample was CD4+ T cells sorted from PBMCs, taken on the day of the yellow fever booster vaccination. The CDR3 nucleotides are TGTGCCATCAGTGACCTCGGGGGGGTGGGCAATGAGCAGTTCTTC. Translated: CAISDLGGVGNEQFF.